This T cell receptor (beta chain) was found in a study of glioma-infiltrating T cells after dendritic cell vaccination. Study-wide background: Patients had newly diagnosed or recurrent glioblastoma and received dendritic cell vaccines. Three intradermal dendritic cell vaccine injections were given every two weeks.

The germline V gene has CDR1 SGDLS and CDR2 YYNGEE. Trimming removed 0 bases from V and 7 bases from J; junction bases left unmatched: 4. This CDR3 is 13 amino acids long. Clones were sequenced by immunoSEQ multiplex PCR, and TCRdb holds only the in-frame ones, with some missing. Seen here are about 76,000 clones, about nine tenths observed once, and the top ten hold 2% to 2.5%. This sample's time point: after dendritic cell vaccination, including at tumor progression/relapse. Only patients with spare fresh-frozen tumor and over two years of follow-up were included. Study-wide results and caveats: Few patients contributed both blood and tumor specimens.

The count of this clone is one. Its antigen remains unidentified. V gene TRBV9 combines with J gene TRBJ2-7; 7 bases fit TRBD2. This receptor was taken from a human donor with glioblastoma. The source material was blood, sampled after dendritic cell vaccination. CDR3 DNA: TGTGCCAGCAGCGTAGCGGGGAGGGGAGAGCAGTACTTC. It encodes CASSVAGRGEQYF. The whole variable domain, filled in from reference TRBV9 and TRBJ2-7, reads DSGVTQTPKHLITATGQRVTLRCSPRSGDLSVYWYQQSLDQGLQFLIQYYNGEERAKGNILERFSAQQFPDLHSELNLSSLELGDSALYFCASSVAGRGEQYFGPGTRLTVT.